This T cell receptor (beta chain) was identified during a study of shared clonotypes between healthy human individuals. Across the whole study: Ranging from 18 to 49 in age, donors were a couple of women and a few men. Per-donor plates numbered three CD4 naive, three CD4 memory, two CD8 naive and one CD8 memory.

The method was immunoSEQ multiplex PCR; TCRdb's version includes in-frame clones alone and lacks a portion of them. The sample carries over a million clones, roughly 98.5% recorded once. The CDR3 is 15 residues long. The V and J ends lost 5 bases and 6 bases respectively, with 19 bases between them. Germline V gene lookup returns CDR1 MNHEY and CDR2 SVGAGI. The TCR originated in a man aged 25-45 years in good health. The source material was naive CD4+ T cells sorted from blood. Subset specified: CD45RA+ positively selected. The chain recombines TRBV6-5 with TRBJ2-5, with unresolved D. DNA for the CDR3: TGTGCCAGCAGTGTACTCGGCTCCCGAGCGAAGACCCAGTACTTC. Amino acids: CASSVLGSRAKTQYF.